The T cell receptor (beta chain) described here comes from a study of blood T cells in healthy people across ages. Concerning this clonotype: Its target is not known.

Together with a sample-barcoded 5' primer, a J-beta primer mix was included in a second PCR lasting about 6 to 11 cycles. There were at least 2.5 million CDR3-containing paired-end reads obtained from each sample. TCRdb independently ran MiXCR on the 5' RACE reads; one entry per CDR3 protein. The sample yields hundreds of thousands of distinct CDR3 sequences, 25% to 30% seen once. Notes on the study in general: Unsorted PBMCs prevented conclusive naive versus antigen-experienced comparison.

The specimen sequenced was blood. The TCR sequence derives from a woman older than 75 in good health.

The CDR3 region has the DNA TGTGCCACCGGCGGGGAGAGCTCCTACAATGAGCAGTACTTC. Translation gives CATGGESSYNEQYF. The rearrangement joins TRBV10-3 to TRBJ2-1; perhaps TRBD2 as D (6 bases). The end of the DNA is better explained by TRBJ2-7, so the J call may be wrong. Germline lookup yields CDR1 ENHRY and CDR2 SYGVKD. This CDR3 is built from 14 residues.